This TCR beta chain was identified during a study of T cells in Graves' hyperthyroidism and ophthalmopathy. This CDR3 region has 13 residues. Trimming took off 6 bases at V and 0 bases at J, with 6 bases between the two ends. CDR1 and CDR2 from the germline V gene are DFQATT and SNEGSKA (reference sequence). As for this clonotype: No antigen is known for it.

Disease duration was under 3 months in the ophthalmopathy patients, who also had a Clinical Activity Score of at least 3 and a NOSPECS grade of at least 4. Uncontrolled infection, other autoimmune disease, pregnancy or lactation disqualified patients from enrolment. Study results and limitations: Blood also showed most of the thyroid clonotypes that were expanded above 0.001. In the analysis, a 13 V-J model separated ophthalmopathy from stable hyperthyroidism.

Amplification yielded TCR beta CDR3 regions, with RNA transcripts as the source. A first-round RT-PCR of the TCR CDR3 used the HTBI primer set. One entry per CDR3 protein, called by TCRdb with MiXCR from the multiplex PCR reads. The table includes about 600,000 distinct CDR3 sequences, roughly a sixth detected once. This receptor was taken from a woman aged 40 to 50 with Graves' ophthalmopathy. Sequencing was performed on blood. The gene calls are TRBV20-1 and TRBJ1-6; D remains ambiguous. The CDR3 reads CSAESSYNSPLHF. CDR3 nucleotide sequence: TGCAGTGCCGAGAGCTCCTATAATTCACCCCTCCACTTT.